This T cell receptor (beta chain) was recorded in a study of shared T cell receptors in the human thymus. Germline V CDR1 and CDR2: SGHVT, SQSDAQ. V dropped 6 bases and J dropped 2; count of bases not matched to a gene: 10. The length of the CDR3 is 17 residues. Some clones are missing from TCRdb's copy, which holds only in-frame ones; the method was immunoSEQ multiplex PCR. The sample gives hundreds of thousands of clones, around 93% of which show up once; around 0.019% is in the top ten. The sample was thymocytes. This TCR was recovered from a human donor. The rearrangement joins TRBV7-4 to TRBJ1-4, with 9 bases fitting TRBD1. CDR3 bases: TGTGCCAGCAGGGAACCGAACAGGGGGCCGACTAATGAAAAACTGTTTTTT. It codes for CASREPNRGPTNEKLFF.